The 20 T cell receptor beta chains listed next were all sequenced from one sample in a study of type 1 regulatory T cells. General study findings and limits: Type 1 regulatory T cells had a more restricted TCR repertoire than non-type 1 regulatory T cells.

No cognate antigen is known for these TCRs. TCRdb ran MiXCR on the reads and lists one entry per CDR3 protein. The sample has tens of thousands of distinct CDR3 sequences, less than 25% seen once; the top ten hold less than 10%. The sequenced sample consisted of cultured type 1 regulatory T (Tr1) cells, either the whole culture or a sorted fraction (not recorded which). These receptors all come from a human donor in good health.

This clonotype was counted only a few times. Written as DNA, the CDR3 is TGTGCCAGTAGTATAGCCAGCGGAGGCCTCTACGAGCAGTACTTC. Amino acid sequence: CASSIASGGLYEQYF. This chain connects TRBV19 to TRBJ2-7; possibly TRBD2 for D (5 bases). Germline-derived CDR1 and CDR2 are LNHDA and SQIVND (reference sequence). Trimming cost V 1 base and J 3 bases, with 13 bases left between them. This CDR3 is 15 amino acids long.

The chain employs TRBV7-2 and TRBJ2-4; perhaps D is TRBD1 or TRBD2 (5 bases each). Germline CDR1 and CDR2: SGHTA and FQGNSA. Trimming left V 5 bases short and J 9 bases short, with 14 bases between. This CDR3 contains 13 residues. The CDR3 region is CASSRREGSIQYF. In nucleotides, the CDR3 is TGTGCCAGCAGCCGACGAGAGGGGAGCATTCAGTACTTC.

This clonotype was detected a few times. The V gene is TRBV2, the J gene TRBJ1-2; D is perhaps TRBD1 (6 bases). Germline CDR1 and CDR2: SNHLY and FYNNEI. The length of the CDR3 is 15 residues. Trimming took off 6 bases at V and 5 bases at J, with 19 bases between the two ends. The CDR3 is CASRKTTGGGYGYTF. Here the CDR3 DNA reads TGTGCCAGCAGGAAGACCACCGGAGGGGGATATGGCTACACCTTC.

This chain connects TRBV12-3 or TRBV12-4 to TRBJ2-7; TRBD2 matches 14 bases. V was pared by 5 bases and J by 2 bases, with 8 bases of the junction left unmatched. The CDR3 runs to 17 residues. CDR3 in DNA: TGTGCCAGCAGTCACGGGACTAGCGGGAGTCGGCCCTACGAGCAGTACTTC. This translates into CASSHGTSGSRPYEQYF.

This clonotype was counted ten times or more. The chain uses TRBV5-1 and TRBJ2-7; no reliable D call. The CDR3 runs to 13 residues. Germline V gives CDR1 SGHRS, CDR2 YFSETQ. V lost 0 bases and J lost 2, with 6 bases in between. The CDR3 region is CASSLVAAYEQYF. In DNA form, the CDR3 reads TGCGCCAGCAGCTTGGTGGCAGCCTACGAGCAGTACTTC.

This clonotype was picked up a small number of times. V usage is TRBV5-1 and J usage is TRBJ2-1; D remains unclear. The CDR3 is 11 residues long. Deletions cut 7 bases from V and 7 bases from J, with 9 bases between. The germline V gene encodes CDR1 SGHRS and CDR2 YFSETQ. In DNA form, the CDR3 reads TGCGCCAGCCGTCAGATAAATGAGCAGTTCTTC. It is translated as CASRQINEQFF.

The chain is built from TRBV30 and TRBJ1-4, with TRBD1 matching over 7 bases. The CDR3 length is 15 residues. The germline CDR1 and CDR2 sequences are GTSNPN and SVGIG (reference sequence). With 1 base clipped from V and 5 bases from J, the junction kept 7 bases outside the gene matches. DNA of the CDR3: TGTGCCTGGAGTGCCCTACAGGGGCCGAATGAAAAACTGTTTTTT. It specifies CAWSALQGPNEKLFF.

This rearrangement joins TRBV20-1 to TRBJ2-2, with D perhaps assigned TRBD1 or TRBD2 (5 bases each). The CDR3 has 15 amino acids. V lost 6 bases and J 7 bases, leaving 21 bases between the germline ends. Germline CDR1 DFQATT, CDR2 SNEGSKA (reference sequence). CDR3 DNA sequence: TGCAGTGCCGAGTCCGGGACGTTCGGAATCGGGGAGCTGTTTTTT. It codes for CSAESGTFGIGELFF.

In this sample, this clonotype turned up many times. The DNA of the CDR3 is TGCGCCAGCTCCCAGGGAGGGAGGGTGTCCGGGGAGCTGTTTTTT. It yields the protein CASSQGGRVSGELFF. The chain has TRBV5-1 and TRBJ2-2; 7 nucleotides align to TRBD2. The CDR3 spans 15 residues. CDR1 SGHRS and CDR2 YFSETQ come from the germline V gene. V lost 7 bases to trimming and J lost 6 bases; unmatched junction nucleotides: 12.

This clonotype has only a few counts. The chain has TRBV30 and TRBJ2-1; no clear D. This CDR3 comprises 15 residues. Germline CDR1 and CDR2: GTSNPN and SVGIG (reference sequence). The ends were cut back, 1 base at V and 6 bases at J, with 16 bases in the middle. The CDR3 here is CAWSERLIGGNEQFF. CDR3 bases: TGTGCCTGGAGTGAGAGGTTAATCGGTGGCAATGAGCAGTTCTTC.

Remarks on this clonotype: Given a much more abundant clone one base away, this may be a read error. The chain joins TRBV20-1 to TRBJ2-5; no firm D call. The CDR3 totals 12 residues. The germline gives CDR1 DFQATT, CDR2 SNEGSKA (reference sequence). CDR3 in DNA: TGCAGTGCTAGCTCTCGCCAAGGGACCCAGTACTTC. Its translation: CSASSRQGTQYF.

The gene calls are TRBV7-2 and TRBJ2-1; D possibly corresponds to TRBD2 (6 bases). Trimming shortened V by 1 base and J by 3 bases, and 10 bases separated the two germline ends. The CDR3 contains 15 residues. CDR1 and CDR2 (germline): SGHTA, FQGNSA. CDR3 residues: CASSLVAGYYNEQFF. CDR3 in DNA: TGTGCCAGCAGCTTAGTTGCGGGGTACTACAATGAGCAGTTCTTC.

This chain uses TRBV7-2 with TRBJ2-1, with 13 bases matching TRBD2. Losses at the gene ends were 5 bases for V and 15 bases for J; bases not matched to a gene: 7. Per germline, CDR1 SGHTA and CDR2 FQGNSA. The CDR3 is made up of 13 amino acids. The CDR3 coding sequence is TGTGCCAGCAGCCCTACGACTAGCGGGAGGCGGTTCTTC. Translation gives CASSPTTSGRRFF.

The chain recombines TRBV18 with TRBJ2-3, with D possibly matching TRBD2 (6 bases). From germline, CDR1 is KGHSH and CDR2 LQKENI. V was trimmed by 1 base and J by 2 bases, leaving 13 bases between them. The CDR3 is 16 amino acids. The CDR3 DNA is TGTGCCAGCTCACCACTGCAGGGAGGTTTCACAGATACGCAGTATTTT. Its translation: CASSPLQGGFTDTQYF.

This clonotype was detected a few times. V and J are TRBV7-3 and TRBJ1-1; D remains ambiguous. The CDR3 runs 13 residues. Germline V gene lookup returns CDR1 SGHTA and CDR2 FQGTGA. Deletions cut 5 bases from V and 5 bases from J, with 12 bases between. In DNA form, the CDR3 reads TGTGCCAGCAGCCTAGCCCGGAAGACTGAAGCTTTCTTT. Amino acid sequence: CASSLARKTEAFF.

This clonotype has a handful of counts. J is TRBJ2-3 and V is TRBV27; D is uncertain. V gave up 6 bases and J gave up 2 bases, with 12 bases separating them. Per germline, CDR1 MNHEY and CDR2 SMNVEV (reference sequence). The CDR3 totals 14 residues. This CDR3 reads CASSDDSSTDTQYF. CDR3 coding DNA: TGTGCCAGCAGCGACGACTCATCCACAGATACGCAGTATTTT.

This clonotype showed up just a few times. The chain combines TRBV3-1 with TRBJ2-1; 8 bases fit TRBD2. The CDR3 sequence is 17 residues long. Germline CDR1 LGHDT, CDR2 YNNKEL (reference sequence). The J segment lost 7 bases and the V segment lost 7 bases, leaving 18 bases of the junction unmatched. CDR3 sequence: CASTAGVTGGPRNEQFF. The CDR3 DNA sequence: TGTGCCAGCACCGCGGGGGTGACGGGAGGGCCGCGGAATGAGCAGTTCTTC.

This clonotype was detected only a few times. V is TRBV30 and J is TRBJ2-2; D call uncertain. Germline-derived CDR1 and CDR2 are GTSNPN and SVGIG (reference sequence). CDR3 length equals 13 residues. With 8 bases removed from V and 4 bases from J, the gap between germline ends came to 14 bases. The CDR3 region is CARTRARTGELFF. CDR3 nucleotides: TGTGCCCGGACCCGAGCCCGCACCGGGGAGCTGTTTTTT. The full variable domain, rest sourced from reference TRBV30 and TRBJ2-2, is SQTIHQWPATLVQPVGSPLSLECTVEGTSNPNLYWYRQAAGRGLQLLFYSVGIGQISSEVPQNLSASRPQDRQFILSSKKLLLSDSGFYLCARTRARTGELFFGEGSRLTVL.

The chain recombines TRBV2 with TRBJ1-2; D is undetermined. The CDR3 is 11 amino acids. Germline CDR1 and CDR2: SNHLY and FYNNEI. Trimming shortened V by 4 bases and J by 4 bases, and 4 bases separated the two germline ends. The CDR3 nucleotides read TGTGCCAGCAGTGGGGGCTATGGCTACACCTTC. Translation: CASSGGYGYTF.

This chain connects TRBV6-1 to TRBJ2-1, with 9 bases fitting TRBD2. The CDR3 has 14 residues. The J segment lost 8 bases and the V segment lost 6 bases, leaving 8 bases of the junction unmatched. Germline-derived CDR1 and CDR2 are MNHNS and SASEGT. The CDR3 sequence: CASRIIAGAYEQFF. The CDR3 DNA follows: TGTGCCAGCAGAATTATAGCGGGAGCATATGAGCAGTTCTTC.